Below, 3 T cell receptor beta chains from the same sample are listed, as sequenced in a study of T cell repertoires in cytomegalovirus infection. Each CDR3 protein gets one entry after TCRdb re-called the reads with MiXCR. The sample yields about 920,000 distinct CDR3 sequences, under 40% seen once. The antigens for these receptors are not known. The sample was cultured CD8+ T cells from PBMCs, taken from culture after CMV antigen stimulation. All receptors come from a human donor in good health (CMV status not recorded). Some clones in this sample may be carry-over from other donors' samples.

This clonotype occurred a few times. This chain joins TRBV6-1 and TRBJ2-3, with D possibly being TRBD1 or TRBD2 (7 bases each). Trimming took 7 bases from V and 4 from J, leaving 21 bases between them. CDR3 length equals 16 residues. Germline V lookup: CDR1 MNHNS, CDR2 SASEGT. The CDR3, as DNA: TGTGCCAGCACCCCCCTGACAGGGAGGGAACCAGATACGCAGTATTTT. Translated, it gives CASTPLTGREPDTQYF.

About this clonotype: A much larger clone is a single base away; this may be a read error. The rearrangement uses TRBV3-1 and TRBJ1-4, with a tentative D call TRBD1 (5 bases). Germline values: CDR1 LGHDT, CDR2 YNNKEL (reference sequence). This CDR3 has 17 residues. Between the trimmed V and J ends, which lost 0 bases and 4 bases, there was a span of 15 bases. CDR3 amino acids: CASSQDRRTTRNEKLFF. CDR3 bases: TGTGCCAGCAGCCAAGATCGCAGGACAACCCGTAATGAAAAACTGTTTTTT. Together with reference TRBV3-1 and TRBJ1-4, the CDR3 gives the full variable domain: DTAVSQTPKYLVTQMGNDKSIKCEQNLGHDTMYWYKQDSKKFLKIMFSYNNKELIINETVPNRFSPKSPDKAHLNLHINSLELGDSAVYFCASSQDRRTTRNEKLFFGSGTQLSVL.

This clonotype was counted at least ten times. The CDR3 region has the DNA TGTGCCAGCAGCGTAAGTGGCAGTACGAACACTGAAGCTTTCTTT. Amino acid sequence: CASSVSGSTNTEAFF. The chain combines TRBV7-8 with TRBJ1-1, with D uncertain. The CDR3 has 15 residues. Germline V gene lookup returns CDR1 SGHVS and CDR2 FQNEAQ. V lost 5 bases and J 1 base, leaving 14 bases between the germline ends.